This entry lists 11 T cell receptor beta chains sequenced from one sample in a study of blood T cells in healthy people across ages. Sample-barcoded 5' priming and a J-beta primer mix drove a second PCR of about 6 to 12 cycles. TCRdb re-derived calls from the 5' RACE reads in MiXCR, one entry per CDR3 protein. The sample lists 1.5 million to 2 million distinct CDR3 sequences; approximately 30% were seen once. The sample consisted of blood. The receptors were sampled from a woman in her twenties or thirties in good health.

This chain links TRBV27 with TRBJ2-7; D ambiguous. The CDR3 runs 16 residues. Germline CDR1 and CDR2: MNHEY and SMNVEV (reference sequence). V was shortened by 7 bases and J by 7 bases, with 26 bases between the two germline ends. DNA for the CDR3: TGTGCCAGCACTCCATCGGTCGGTGTAGAATACAATGAGCAGTACTTC. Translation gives CASTPSVGVEYNEQYF.

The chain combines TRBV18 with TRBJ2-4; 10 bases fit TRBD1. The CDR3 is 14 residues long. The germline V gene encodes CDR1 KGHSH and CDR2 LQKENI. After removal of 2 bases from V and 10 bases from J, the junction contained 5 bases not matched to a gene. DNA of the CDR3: TGTGCCAGCTCACCAACCTCGGACAGGGGGATTCAGTACTTC. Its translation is CASSPTSDRGIQYF.

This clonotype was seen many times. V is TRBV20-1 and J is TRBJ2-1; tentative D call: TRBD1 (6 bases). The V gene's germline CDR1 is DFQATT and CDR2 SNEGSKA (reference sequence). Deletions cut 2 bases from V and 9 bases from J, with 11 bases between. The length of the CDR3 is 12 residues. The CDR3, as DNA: TGCAGTGCTAGACAGGGGTTTCTTGAGCAGTTCTTC. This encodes CSARQGFLEQFF.

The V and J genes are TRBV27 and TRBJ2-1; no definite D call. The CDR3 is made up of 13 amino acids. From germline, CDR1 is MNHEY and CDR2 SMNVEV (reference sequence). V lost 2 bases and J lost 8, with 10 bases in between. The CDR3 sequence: CASSLPGSYEQFF. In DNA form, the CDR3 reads TGTGCCAGCAGTTTACCGGGTAGCTATGAGCAGTTCTTC.

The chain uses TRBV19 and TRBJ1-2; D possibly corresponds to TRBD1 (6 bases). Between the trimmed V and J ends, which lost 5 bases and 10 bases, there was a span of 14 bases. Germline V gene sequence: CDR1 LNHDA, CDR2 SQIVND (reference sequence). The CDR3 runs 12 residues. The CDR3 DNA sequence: TGTGCCAGTAGTTACGAACCAGGGGACTACACCTTC. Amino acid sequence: CASSYEPGDYTF.

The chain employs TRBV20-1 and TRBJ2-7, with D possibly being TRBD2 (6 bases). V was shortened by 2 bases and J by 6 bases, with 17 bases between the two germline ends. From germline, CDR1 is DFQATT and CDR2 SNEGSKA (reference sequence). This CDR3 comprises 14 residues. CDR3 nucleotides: TGCAGTGCTAGACCTCCAGGCGGGGCGGCCGAGCAGTACTTC. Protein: CSARPPGGAAEQYF.

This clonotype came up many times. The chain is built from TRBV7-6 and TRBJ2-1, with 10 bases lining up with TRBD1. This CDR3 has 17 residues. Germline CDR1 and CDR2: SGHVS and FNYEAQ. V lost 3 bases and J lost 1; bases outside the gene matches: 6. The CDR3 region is CASSLEDRGASYNEQFF. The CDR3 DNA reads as TGTGCCAGCAGCTTGGAGGACAGGGGGGCGTCCTACAATGAGCAGTTCTTC.

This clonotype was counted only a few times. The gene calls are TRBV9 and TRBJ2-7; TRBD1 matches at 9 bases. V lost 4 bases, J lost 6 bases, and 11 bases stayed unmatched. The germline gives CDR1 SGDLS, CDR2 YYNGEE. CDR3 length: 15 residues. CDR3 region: CASSPWDRVGSEQYF. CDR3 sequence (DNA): TGTGCCAGCAGCCCCTGGGACAGGGTTGGCAGCGAGCAGTACTTC. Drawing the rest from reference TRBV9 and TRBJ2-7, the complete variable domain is DSGVTQTPKHLITATGQRVTLRCSPRSGDLSVYWYQQSLDQGLQFLIQYYNGEERAKGNILERFSAQQFPDLHSELNLSSLELGDSALYFCASSPWDRVGSEQYFGPGTRLTVT.

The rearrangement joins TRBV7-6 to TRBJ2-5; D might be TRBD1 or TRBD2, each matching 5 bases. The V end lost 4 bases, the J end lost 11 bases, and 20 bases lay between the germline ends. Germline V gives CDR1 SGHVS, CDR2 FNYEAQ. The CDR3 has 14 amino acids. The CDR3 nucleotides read TGTGCCAGCAGCTCGGAACTGGGGCTAGCTGTGCAGTACTTC. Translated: CASSSELGLAVQYF.

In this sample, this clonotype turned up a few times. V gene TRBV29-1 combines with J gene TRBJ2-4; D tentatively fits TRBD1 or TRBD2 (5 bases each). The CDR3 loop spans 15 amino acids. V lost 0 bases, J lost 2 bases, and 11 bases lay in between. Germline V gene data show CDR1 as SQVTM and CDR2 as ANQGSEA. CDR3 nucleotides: TGCAGCGTTGAAGAGGGGGTAGGGACCAAAAACATTCAGTACTTC. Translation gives CSVEEGVGTKNIQYF.

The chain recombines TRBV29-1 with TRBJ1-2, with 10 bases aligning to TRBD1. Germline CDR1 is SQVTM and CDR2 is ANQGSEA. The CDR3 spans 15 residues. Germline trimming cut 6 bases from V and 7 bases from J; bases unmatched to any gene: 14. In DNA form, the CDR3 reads TGCAGCGTCGGATCCCTCGACAGGGGGCAATCTGGCTACACCTTC. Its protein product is CSVGSLDRGQSGYTF.